The present TCR beta chain was sequenced within a study of beta chain features in type 1 diabetes. This clone has more than one count but fewer than ten. Reverse transcribing all isolated RNA meant expressed TCRB transcripts were sequenced. Method: immunoSEQ multiplex PCR; TCRdb's copy keeps in-frame clones and lacks some. The table includes around 160,000 clones, about 51% detected once. Germline CDR1 and CDR2: GTSNPN and SVGIG (reference sequence). The V and J ends lost 3 bases and 2 bases respectively, with 11 bases between them. The CDR3 consists of 13 residues. The chain carries TRBV30 and TRBJ2-7; perhaps TRBD2 as D (5 bases). Sequencing used Tregs from blood. The origin of this receptor is a man between 18 and 35 years old in good health. CDR3 sequence: CAWRRTGTYEQYF. CDR3 sequence (DNA): TGTGCCTGGAGGAGGACTGGGACCTACGAGCAGTACTTC.